Below, 23 T cell receptor beta chains from the same sample are listed, as sequenced in a study of blood T cell repertoires in COVID-19. Sequenced by immunoSEQ multiplex PCR; TCRdb stores in-frame clones only, minus some. The table shows some 200,000 clones, with about 85% occurring only once. Sequenced: PBMCs or T cells enriched from blood (not recorded which). These receptors all come from a woman in her 30s who had recovered from COVID-19.

The chain has TRBV5-4 and TRBJ1-1, with 9 bases that match TRBD1. Trimming removed 6 bases from V and 3 bases from J; junction bases left unmatched: 3. The CDR3 is made up of 13 amino acids. Germline values: CDR1 SGHNT, CDR2 YYREEE (reference sequence). The CDR3 reads CASKRTGDTEAFF. The CDR3 DNA sequence: TGTGCCAGCAAACGGACAGGGGACACTGAAGCTTTCTTT.

The V and J genes are TRBV9 and TRBJ2-2; the match to TRBD1 covers 10 bases. The CDR3 loop spans 17 amino acids. J gave up 4 bases and V 3 bases, and 9 bases lay outside the gene matches. Germline V gene sequence: CDR1 SGDLS, CDR2 YYNGEE. The CDR3 region is CASSATTGQGTTGELFF. The DNA for the CDR3 is TGTGCCAGCAGCGCAACTACGGGACAGGGGACCACCGGGGAGCTGTTTTTT.

This sequence joins TRBV11-1 and TRBJ1-4; 7 bases match TRBD1. The CDR3 runs 14 residues. Germline CDR1 reads SGHAT; CDR2 reads FQDESV (reference sequence). After removal of 5 bases from V and 8 bases from J, the junction contained 8 bases not matched to a gene. CDR3 sequence reads: CASSLTGEVEKLFF. The CDR3 DNA sequence: TGTGCCAGCAGCCTCACAGGGGAGGTGGAAAAACTGTTTTTT.

The V gene is TRBV19, the J gene TRBJ2-2; the match to TRBD1 covers 8 bases. CDR1 and CDR2 (germline): LNHDA, SQIVND (reference sequence). V lost 6 bases and J lost 1; bases outside the gene matches: 4. The CDR3 totals 15 residues. This chain's CDR3 is CASRDRVVNTGELFF. CDR3 coding DNA: TGTGCCAGTAGGGACAGGGTGGTGAACACCGGGGAGCTGTTTTTT.

The rearrangement uses TRBV18 and TRBJ1-3; 7 nucleotides line up with TRBD1. The germline V gene has CDR1 KGHSH and CDR2 LQKENI. There are 18 residues in the CDR3. The V segment lost 1 base and the J segment 1 base; nucleotides outside the gene matches: 10. CDR3 sequence: CASSPRSQGVSSGNTIYF. The CDR3 DNA sequence: TGTGCCAGCTCACCACGGTCGCAGGGGGTATCTTCTGGAAACACCATATATTTT.

This sequence joins TRBV19 and TRBJ2-1; 7 bases map to TRBD1. Germline V gene data show CDR1 as LNHDA and CDR2 as SQIVND (reference sequence). The CDR3 sequence is 15 residues long. With 3 bases clipped from V and 0 bases from J, the junction kept 2 bases outside the gene matches. For the CDR3, the DNA is TGTGCCAGTAGTATGGCAGGGGGCTCCTACAATGAGCAGTTCTTC. Its translation: CASSMAGGSYNEQFF.

The rearrangement uses TRBV9 and TRBJ2-2, with 14 bases aligning to TRBD2. The CDR3 is 15 amino acids. Germline-derived CDR1 and CDR2 are SGDLS and YYNGEE. Unmatched junction bases numbered 2, after V lost 4 bases and J lost 6 bases. This CDR3 reads CASSSTSGGAGELFF. The DNA for the CDR3 is TGTGCCAGCAGCTCGACTAGCGGGGGGGCCGGGGAGCTGTTTTTT. Based on the CDR3 plus reference TRBV9 and TRBJ2-2, the full variable domain is DSGVTQTPKHLITATGQRVTLRCSPRSGDLSVYWYQQSLDQGLQFLIQYYNGEERAKGNILERFSAQQFPDLHSELNLSSLELGDSALYFCASSSTSGGAGELFFGEGSRLTVL.

The chain employs TRBV7-2 and TRBJ2-5; D is uncertain. The germline gives CDR1 SGHTA, CDR2 FQGNSA. CDR3 length: 13 residues. Trimming shortened V by 1 base and J by 5 bases, and 8 bases separated the two germline ends. CDR3 DNA: TGTGCCAGCAGCTTAGTTGTGCGGGAGACCCAGTACTTC. It specifies CASSLVVRETQYF.

V usage is TRBV5-1 and J usage is TRBJ1-1; D perhaps matches TRBD1 (5 bases). CDR1 SGHRS and CDR2 YFSETQ come from the germline V gene. The V gene lost 4 bases and the J gene lost 8 bases, with 18 bases spanning the gap. CDR3 length: 14 amino acids. CDR3 protein: CASSTQAGGGEAFF. The CDR3 DNA sequence: TGCGCCAGCAGCACCCAGGCCGGGGGAGGAGAAGCTTTCTTT.

J is TRBJ1-5 and V is TRBV7-8; D might be TRBD1 (5 bases). Germline CDR1 reads SGHVS; CDR2 reads FQNEAQ. CDR3 length: 14 residues. The ends were cut back, 5 bases at V and 5 bases at J, with 13 bases in the middle. DNA of the CDR3: TGTGCCAGCAGCAAATTATCGGGGGATCAGCCCCAGCATTTT. Translating gives CASSKLSGDQPQHF.

V and J are TRBV7-9 and TRBJ1-1; D unclear. With 10 bases removed from V and 5 bases from J, the gap between germline ends came to 23 bases. The CDR3 extends over 15 amino acids. In germline, CDR1 is SEHNR, CDR2 FQNEAQ (reference sequence). In nucleotides, the CDR3 is TGTGCCAACGCCATTGGAATGTGGAGAGGGACTGAAGCTTTCTTT. This translates into CANAIGMWRGTEAFF.

This rearrangement joins TRBV4-3 to TRBJ2-1; TRBD2 is a possible D gene (6 bases). The germline CDR1 and CDR2 sequences are LGHNA and YSLEER. V lost 0 bases, J lost 0 bases, and 6 bases lay in between. The CDR3 has 15 amino acids. The CDR3 here is CASSQELASYNEQFF. CDR3 DNA: TGCGCCAGCAGCCAAGAACTAGCCTCCTACAATGAGCAGTTCTTC.

The genes are TRBV5-1 and TRBJ1-6, with a possible D match to TRBD1 (6 bases). Germline V CDR1 and CDR2: SGHRS, YFSETQ. Trimming left V 4 bases short and J 8 bases short, with 13 bases between. The CDR3 extends over 14 amino acids. The CDR3 reads CASSPAGEYSPLHF. CDR3 DNA: TGCGCCAGCAGCCCTGCAGGGGAGTATTCACCCCTCCACTTT. The variable domain in full, completed from reference TRBV5-1 and TRBJ1-6, reads KAGVTQTPRYLIKTRGQQVTLSCSPISGHRSVSWYQQTPGQGLQFLFEYFSETQRNKGNFPGRFSGRQFSNSRSEMNVSTLELGDSALYLCASSPAGEYSPLHFGNGTRLTVT.

This clone was observed once. CDR3 in DNA: TGCAGCGTTGGTGTAGGGGTTTACGAGCAGTACTTC. It is translated as CSVGVGVYEQYF. The V and J genes are TRBV29-1 and TRBJ2-7, with a tentative D call TRBD1 (5 bases). This CDR3 is built from 12 residues. Germline assignment: CDR1 SQVTM and CDR2 ANQGSEA. Trimming removed 4 bases from V and 4 bases from J, with 11 bases in between.

This chain connects TRBV11-2 to TRBJ2-3; 9 bases align to TRBD2. From germline, CDR1 is SGHAT and CDR2 FQNNGV. The V segment lost 4 bases and the J segment 0 bases; nucleotides outside the gene matches: 2. The CDR3 totals 15 residues. The CDR3 is CASSSTSGSTDTQYF. In DNA form, the CDR3 reads TGTGCCAGCAGCTCGACTAGCGGTAGCACAGATACGCAGTATTTT. Full variable domain (rest looked up from reference TRBV11-2 and TRBJ2-3): EAGVAQSPRYKIIEKRQSVAFWCNPISGHATLYWYQQILGQGPKLLIQFQNNGVVDDSQLPKDRFSAERLKGVDSTLKIQPAKLEDSAVYLCASSSTSGSTDTQYFGPGTRLTVL.

The chain uses TRBV7-9 and TRBJ1-5; 7 positions match TRBD1. The CDR3 extends over 18 amino acids. Unmatched junction bases numbered 14, after V lost 3 bases and J lost 3 bases. Germline V gene data show CDR1 as SEHNR and CDR2 as FQNEAQ (reference sequence). DNA for the CDR3: TGTGCCAGCAGCTTTGAACGGACAGGTCGCGAGGTCAATCAGCCCCAGCATTTT. It translates to CASSFERTGREVNQPQHF.

This clone was seen a handful of times. The V and J genes are TRBV5-1 and TRBJ2-5; D gene unclear. The CDR3 loop spans 14 amino acids. The ends were cut back, 5 bases at V and 2 bases at J, with 13 bases in the middle. Per germline, CDR1 SGHRS and CDR2 YFSETQ. CDR3 region: CASSNRRIQETQYF. In DNA form, the CDR3 reads TGCGCCAGCAGTAACAGAAGAATACAAGAGACCCAGTACTTC.

This rearrangement joins TRBV6-4 to TRBJ2-1; 9 bases match TRBD1. CDR1 is MRHNA and CDR2 is SNTAGT in the germline V gene. The CDR3 runs 15 residues. With V trimmed by 6 bases and J by 4 bases, 7 bases remained unmatched. The CDR3 is CASSLRDRDYNEQFF. DNA of the CDR3: TGTGCCAGCAGCCTCCGGGACAGGGATTACAATGAGCAGTTCTTC.

The rearrangement links TRBV10-3 to TRBJ2-3; tentative D call: TRBD1 (5 bases). There are 15 residues in the CDR3. Per germline, CDR1 ENHRY and CDR2 SYGVKD. V was clipped by 0 bases and J by 7 bases, with 14 bases between them. The CDR3 DNA is TGTGCCATCAGTGAGTCGCACTCAGGGTCTAATACGCAGTATTTT. Translating it yields CAISESHSGSNTQYF.

The J gene is TRBJ1-5, the V gene TRBV5-4, with 12 positions matching TRBD1. The CDR3 length is 15 residues. J gave up 6 bases and V 3 bases, and 4 bases lay outside the gene matches. Germline CDR1 and CDR2: SGHNT and YYREEE (reference sequence). The CDR3 here is CASSWGQGAPQPQHF. As DNA, the CDR3 is TGTGCCAGCAGCTGGGGACAGGGGGCGCCTCAGCCCCAGCATTTT.

The chain recombines TRBV10-3 with TRBJ1-1; 7 nucleotides match TRBD1. V lost 3 bases and J lost 3; bases outside the gene matches: 4. From germline, CDR1 is ENHRY and CDR2 SYGVKD. This CDR3 has 14 residues. CDR3 bases: TGTGCCATCAGTGATTCAGGGGGGTACACTGAAGCTTTCTTT. Its translation is CAISDSGGYTEAFF.

This rearrangement joins TRBV19 to TRBJ2-6; D gene unclear. Deletions cut 7 bases from V and 0 bases from J, with 10 bases between. The CDR3 extends over 15 amino acids. Germline values: CDR1 LNHDA, CDR2 SQIVND (reference sequence). CDR3 nucleotides: TGTGCCAGTACCCCGAGTTTCTCTGGGGCCAACGTCCTGACTTTC. This gives the protein CASTPSFSGANVLTF. Full variable domain (remainder filled in from reference TRBV19 and TRBJ2-6): DGGITQSPKYLFRKEGQNVTLSCEQNLNHDAMYWYRQDPGQGLRLIYYSQIVNDFQKGDIAEGYSVSREKKESFPLTVTSAQKNPTAFYLCASTPSFSGANVLTFGAGSRLTVL.

J is TRBJ2-7 and V is TRBV19; TRBD2 might be the D (6 bases). The V gene lost 5 bases and the J gene lost 2 bases, with 13 bases spanning the gap. The CDR3 extends over 14 amino acids. Per the germline V gene, CDR1 is LNHDA and CDR2 is SQIVND (reference sequence). CDR3 region: CASSPGTPAYEQYF. The CDR3 DNA sequence: TGTGCCAGTAGTCCCGGGACTCCTGCCTACGAGCAGTACTTC.